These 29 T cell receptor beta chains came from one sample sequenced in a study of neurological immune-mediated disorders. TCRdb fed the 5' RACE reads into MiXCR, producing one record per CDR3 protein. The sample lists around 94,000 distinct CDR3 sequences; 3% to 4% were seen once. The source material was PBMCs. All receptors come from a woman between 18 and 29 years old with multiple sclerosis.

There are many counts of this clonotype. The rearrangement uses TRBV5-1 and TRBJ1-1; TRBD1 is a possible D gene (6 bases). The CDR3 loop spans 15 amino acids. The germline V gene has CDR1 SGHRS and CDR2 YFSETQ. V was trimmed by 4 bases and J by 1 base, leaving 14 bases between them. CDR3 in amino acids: CASSPRQVRNTEAFF. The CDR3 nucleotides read TGCGCCAGCAGCCCCCGACAGGTCCGGAACACTGAAGCTTTCTTT.

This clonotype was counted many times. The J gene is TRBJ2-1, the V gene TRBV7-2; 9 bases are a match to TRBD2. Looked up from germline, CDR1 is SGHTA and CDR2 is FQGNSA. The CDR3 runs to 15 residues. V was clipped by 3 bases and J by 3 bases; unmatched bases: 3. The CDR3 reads CASSFQAGGYNEQFF. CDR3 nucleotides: TGTGCCAGCAGCTTTCAAGCGGGAGGCTACAATGAGCAGTTCTTC.

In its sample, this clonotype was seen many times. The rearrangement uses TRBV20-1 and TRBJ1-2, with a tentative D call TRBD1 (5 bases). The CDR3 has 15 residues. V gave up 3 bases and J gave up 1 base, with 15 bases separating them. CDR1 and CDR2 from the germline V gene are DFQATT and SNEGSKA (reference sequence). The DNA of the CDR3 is TGCAGTGCTAGCCCCCCCTCGGGGGATAACTATGGCTACACCTTC. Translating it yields CSASPPSGDNYGYTF.

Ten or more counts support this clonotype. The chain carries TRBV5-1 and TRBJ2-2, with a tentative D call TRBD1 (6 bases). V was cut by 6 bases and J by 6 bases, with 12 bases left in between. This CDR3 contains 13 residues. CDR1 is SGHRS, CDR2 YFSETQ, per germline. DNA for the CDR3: TGCGCCAGCACCACCCAGGGGTCCGGGGAGCTGTTTTTT. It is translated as CASTTQGSGELFF.

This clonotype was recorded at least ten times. The CDR3 sequence is CASSPETPRPTEAFF. The DNA for the CDR3 is TGTGCCAGCTCACCGGAGACCCCAAGGCCCACTGAAGCTTTCTTT. This chain connects TRBV18 to TRBJ1-1; no reliable D call. CDR1 KGHSH and CDR2 LQKENI come from the germline V gene. The CDR3 runs 15 residues. The V end was cut by 3 bases, the J end by 4 bases, with 15 bases between.

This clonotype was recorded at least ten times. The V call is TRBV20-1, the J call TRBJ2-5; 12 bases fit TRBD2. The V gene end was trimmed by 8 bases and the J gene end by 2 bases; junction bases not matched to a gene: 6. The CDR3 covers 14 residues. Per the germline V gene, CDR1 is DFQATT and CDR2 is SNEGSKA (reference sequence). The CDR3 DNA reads TGCAGTATGACTAGCGGGAGCTGGCAAGAGACCCAGTACTTC. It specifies CSMTSGSWQETQYF.

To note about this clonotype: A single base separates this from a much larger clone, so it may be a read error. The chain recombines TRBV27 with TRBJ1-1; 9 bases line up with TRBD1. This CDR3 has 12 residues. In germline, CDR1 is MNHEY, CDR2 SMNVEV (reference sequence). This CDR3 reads CDSSLSGQGAFF. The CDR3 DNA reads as TGTGACAGCAGTTTGTCGGGACAGGGAGCTTTCTTT.

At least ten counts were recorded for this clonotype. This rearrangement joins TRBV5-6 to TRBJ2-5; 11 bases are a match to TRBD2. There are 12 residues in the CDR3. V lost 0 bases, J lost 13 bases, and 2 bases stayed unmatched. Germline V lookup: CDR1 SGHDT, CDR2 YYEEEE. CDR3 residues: CASSLGLAGLYF. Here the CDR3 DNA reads TGTGCCAGCAGCTTGGGACTAGCGGGGCTGTACTTC.

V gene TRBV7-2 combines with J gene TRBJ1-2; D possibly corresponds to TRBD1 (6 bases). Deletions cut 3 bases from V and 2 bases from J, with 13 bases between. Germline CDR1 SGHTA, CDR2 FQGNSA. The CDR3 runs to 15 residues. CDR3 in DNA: TGTGCCAGCAGCTTTCGTTCACAGGGCAACTATGGCTACACCTTC. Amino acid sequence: CASSFRSQGNYGYTF.

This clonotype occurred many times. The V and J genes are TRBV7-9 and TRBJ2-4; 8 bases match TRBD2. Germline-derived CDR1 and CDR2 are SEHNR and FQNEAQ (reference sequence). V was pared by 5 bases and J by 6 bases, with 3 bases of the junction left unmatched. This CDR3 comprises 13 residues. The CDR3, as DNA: TGTGCCAGCAGCCTCGGGGGGGTAAACATTCAGTACTTC. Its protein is CASSLGGVNIQYF.

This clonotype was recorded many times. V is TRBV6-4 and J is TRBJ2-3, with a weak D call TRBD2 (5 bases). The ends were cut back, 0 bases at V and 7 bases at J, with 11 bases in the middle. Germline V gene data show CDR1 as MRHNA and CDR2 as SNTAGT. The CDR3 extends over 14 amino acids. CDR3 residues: CASSDSGREHTQYF. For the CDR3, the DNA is TGTGCCAGCAGTGACTCGGGAAGGGAGCATACGCAGTATTTT.

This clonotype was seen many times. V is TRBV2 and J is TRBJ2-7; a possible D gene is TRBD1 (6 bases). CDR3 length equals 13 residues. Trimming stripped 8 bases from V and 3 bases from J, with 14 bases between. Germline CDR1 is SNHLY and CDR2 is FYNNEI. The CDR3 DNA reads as TGTGCCAGCGGCCTACAGGGTGTCTACGAGCAGTACTTC. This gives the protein CASGLQGVYEQYF.

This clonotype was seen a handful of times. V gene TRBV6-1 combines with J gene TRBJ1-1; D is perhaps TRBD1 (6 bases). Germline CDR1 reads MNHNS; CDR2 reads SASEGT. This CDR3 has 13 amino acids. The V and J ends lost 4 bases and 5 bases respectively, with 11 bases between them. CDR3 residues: CASSANRDTEAFF. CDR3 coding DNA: TGTGCCAGCAGTGCAAACAGGGATACTGAAGCTTTCTTT.

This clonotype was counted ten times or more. The CDR3 bases are TGCGCCAGCAGCTTACAGGGAATCGGGGAGCTGTTTTTT. Its translation: CASSLQGIGELFF. The chain has TRBV5-1 and TRBJ2-2; D perhaps matches TRBD1 (6 bases). The CDR3 contains 13 residues. The germline gives CDR1 SGHRS, CDR2 YFSETQ. Trimming stripped 2 bases from V and 7 bases from J, with 9 bases between. Full variable domain (missing parts from reference TRBV5-1 and TRBJ2-2): KAGVTQTPRYLIKTRGQQVTLSCSPISGHRSVSWYQQTPGQGLQFLFEYFSETQRNKGNFPGRFSGRQFSNSRSEMNVSTLELGDSALYLCASSLQGIGELFFGEGSRLTVL.

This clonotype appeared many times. CDR3 nucleotides: TGTGCCAGCAGTCAAACCGGGACTAGCAGCTACGAGCAGTACTTC. This codes for CASSQTGTSSYEQYF. The chain combines TRBV12-3 or TRBV12-4 with TRBJ2-7; 9 nucleotides match TRBD2. CDR3 size: 15 residues. Losses at the gene ends were 5 bases for V and 3 bases for J; bases not matched to a gene: 8.

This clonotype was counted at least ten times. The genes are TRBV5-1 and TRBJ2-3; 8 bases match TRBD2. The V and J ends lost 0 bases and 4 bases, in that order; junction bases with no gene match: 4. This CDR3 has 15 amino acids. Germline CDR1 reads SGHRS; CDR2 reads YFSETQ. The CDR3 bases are TGCGCCAGCAGCTTGGATCCCGGGGGGGCAGATACGCAGTATTTT. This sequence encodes CASSLDPGGADTQYF.

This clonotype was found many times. The CDR3 sequence is CSALGLAEYNEQFF. CDR3 DNA sequence: TGCAGTGCCCTGGGACTAGCGGAATACAATGAGCAGTTCTTC. V usage is TRBV20-1 and J usage is TRBJ2-1; 11 positions agree with TRBD2. Trimming removed 6 bases from V and 4 bases from J; junction bases left unmatched: 5. Germline assignment: CDR1 DFQATT and CDR2 SNEGSKA (reference sequence). The CDR3 runs 14 residues.

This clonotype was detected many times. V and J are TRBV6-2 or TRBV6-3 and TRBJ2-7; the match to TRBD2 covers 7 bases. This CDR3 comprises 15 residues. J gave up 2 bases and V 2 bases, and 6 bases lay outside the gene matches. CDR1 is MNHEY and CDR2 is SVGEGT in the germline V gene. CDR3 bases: TGTGCCAGCAGTTACAGCGGGGTTCGAGCCTACGAGCAGTACTTC. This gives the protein CASSYSGVRAYEQYF.

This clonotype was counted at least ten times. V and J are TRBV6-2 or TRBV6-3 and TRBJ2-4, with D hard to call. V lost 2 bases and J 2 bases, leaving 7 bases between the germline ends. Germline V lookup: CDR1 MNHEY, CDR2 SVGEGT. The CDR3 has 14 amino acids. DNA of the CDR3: TGTGCCAGCAGTTACATAGGGTCCAAAAACATTCAGTACTTC. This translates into CASSYIGSKNIQYF.

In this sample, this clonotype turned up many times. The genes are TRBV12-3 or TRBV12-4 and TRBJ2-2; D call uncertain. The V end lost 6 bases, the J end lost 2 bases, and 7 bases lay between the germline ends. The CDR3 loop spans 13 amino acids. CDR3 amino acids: CASRRTNTGELFF. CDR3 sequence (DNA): TGTGCCAGCAGGCGAACCAACACCGGGGAGCTGTTTTTT.

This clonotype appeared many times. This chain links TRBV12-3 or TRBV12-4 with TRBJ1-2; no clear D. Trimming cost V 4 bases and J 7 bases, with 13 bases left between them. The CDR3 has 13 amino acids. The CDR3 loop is CASSSPGRSGYTF. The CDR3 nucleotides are TGTGCCAGCAGTTCACCCGGGCGGAGTGGCTACACCTTC.

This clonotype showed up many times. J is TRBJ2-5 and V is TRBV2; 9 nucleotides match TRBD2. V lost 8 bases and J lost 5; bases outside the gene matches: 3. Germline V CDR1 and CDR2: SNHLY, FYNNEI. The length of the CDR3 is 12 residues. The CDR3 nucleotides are TGTGCCAGCGGTCTAGCGGGGGAGACCCAGTACTTC. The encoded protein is CASGLAGETQYF. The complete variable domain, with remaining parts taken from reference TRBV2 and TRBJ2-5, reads EPEVTQTPSHQVTQMGQEVILRCVPISNHLYFYWYRQILGQKVEFLVSFYNNEISEKSEIFDDQFSVERPDGSNFTLKIRSTKLEDSAMYFCASGLAGETQYFGPGTRLLVL.

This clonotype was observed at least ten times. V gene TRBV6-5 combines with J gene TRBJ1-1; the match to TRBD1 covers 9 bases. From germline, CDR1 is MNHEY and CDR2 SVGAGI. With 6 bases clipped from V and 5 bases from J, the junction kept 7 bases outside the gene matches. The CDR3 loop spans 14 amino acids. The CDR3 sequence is CASRTGTGRTEAFF. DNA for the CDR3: TGTGCCAGCAGGACCGGGACAGGGAGGACTGAAGCTTTCTTT.

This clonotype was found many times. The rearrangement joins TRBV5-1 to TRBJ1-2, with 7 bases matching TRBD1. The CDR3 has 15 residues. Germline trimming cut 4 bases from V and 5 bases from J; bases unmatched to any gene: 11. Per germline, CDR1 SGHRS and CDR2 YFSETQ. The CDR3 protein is CASSALLDRSYGYTF. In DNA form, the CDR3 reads TGCGCCAGCAGCGCTTTATTGGACAGGTCGTATGGCTACACCTTC.

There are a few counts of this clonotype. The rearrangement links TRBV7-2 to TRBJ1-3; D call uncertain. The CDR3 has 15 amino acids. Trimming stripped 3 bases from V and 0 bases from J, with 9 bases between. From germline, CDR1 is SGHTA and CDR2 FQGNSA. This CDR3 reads CASSFRAPSGNTIYF. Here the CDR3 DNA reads TGTGCCAGCAGCTTCCGGGCTCCCTCTGGAAACACCATATATTTT.

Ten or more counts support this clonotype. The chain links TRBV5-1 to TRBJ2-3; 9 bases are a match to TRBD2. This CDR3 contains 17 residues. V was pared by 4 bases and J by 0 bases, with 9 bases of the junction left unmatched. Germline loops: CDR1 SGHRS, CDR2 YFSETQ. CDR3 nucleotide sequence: TGCGCCAGCAGCCCCGGCGTAGCGGGGGCTAGCACAGATACGCAGTATTTT. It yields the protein CASSPGVAGASTDTQYF.

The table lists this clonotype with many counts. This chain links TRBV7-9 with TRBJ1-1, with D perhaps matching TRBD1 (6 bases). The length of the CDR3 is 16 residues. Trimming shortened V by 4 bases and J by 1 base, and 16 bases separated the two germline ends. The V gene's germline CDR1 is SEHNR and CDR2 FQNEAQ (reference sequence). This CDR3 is CASSSRGGVGNTEAFF. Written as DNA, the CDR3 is TGTGCCAGCAGCTCCAGGGGAGGCGTGGGGAACACTGAAGCTTTCTTT.

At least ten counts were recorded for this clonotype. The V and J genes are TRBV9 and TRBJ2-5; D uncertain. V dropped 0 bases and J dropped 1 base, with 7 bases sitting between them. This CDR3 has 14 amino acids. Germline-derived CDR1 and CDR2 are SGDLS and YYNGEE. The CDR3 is CASSVAAVQETQYF. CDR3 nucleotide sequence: TGTGCCAGCAGCGTAGCTGCCGTCCAAGAGACCCAGTACTTC.

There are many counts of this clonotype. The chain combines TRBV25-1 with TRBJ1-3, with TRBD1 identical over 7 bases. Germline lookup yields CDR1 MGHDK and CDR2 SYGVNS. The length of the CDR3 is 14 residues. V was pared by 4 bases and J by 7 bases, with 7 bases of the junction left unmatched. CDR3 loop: CASSGQGLSNTIYF. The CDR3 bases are TGTGCCAGCAGTGGACAGGGTTTAAGTAACACCATATATTTT.